Detailed here is one TCR beta chain. From germline, CDR1 is SGHVS and CDR2 FNYEAQ. The CDR3 contains 12 residues. V was cut by 1 base and J by 9 bases, with 10 bases left in between. This entry comes from a study of T cells in narcolepsy. Clones were sequenced by immunoSEQ multiplex PCR, and TCRdb holds only the in-frame ones, with some missing. The sample has 30,000 to 40,000 clones, around 83% seen once. The material sequenced was CD45RA- memory CD4+ T cells from PBMCs. The chain combines TRBV7-6 with TRBJ2-7; unclear D gene. The sequence was obtained from a human donor with narcolepsy. The CDR3 DNA is TGTGCCAGCAGCTTAGACCACCTACGGCAGTACTTC. Protein product: CASSLDHLRQYF.